Presented here are 6 T cell receptor beta chains from one specimen sequenced in a study of cytomegalovirus exposure and HLA in healthy donors. The PCR employed 60 Vbeta primers together with 13 Jbeta primers. Only in-frame clones appear in the TCRdb table, and some are missing; sequencing was by immunoSEQ multiplex PCR. This sample has 110,000 to 150,000 clones; about 79% occur once, and the top ten carry roughly 2.8%. Sequencing was carried out using PBMCs. All receptors derive from a male donor in good health and CMV-seronegative.

V gene TRBV7-9 combines with J gene TRBJ2-5; D is possibly TRBD2 (6 bases). CDR1 is SEHNR and CDR2 is FQNEAQ in the germline V gene (reference sequence). The CDR3 has 14 amino acids. Trimming took 6 bases from V and 4 from J, leaving 15 bases between them. CDR3 loop: CASSARGGGETQYF. CDR3 nucleotides: TGTGCCAGCAGTGCCCGGGGAGGTGGAGAGACCCAGTACTTC.

V and J are TRBV19 and TRBJ2-2; D is perhaps TRBD2 (6 bases). The CDR3 covers 14 residues. The V gene's germline CDR1 is LNHDA and CDR2 SQIVND (reference sequence). The germline V and J ends were trimmed by 6 bases and 6 bases, with 14 bases remaining between them. The DNA of the CDR3 is TGTGCCAGTAGGAGGATTGGAGGGCCCGGGGAGCTGTTTTTT. Its translation is CASRRIGGPGELFF. Full variable domain (rest looked up from reference TRBV19 and TRBJ2-2): DGGITQSPKYLFRKEGQNVTLSCEQNLNHDAMYWYRQDPGQGLRLIYYSQIVNDFQKGDIAEGYSVSREKKESFPLTVTSAQKNPTAFYLCASRRIGGPGELFFGEGSRLTVL.

V is TRBV19 and J is TRBJ1-5, with D uncertain. Germline assignment: CDR1 LNHDA and CDR2 SQIVND (reference sequence). This CDR3 has 14 amino acids. The V and J ends lost 3 bases and 5 bases respectively, with 11 bases between them. The CDR3 region has the DNA TGTGCCAGTAGTATTACCCGGAGGTATCAGCCCCAGCATTTT. This translates into CASSITRRYQPQHF.

The rearrangement uses TRBV29-1 and TRBJ2-7; 7 bases line up with TRBD1. Germline V gene data show CDR1 as SQVTM and CDR2 as ANQGSEA. The CDR3 is made up of 14 amino acids. Trimming cost V 0 bases and J 3 bases; bases outside gene matches: 5. CDR3 region: CSVEDDRANYEQYF. The DNA for the CDR3 is TGCAGCGTTGAAGACGACAGGGCAAACTACGAGCAGTACTTC.

The chain is built from TRBV6-5 and TRBJ1-4; 8 bases are a match to TRBD1. V was pared by 8 bases and J by 2 bases, with 4 bases of the junction left unmatched. Germline loops: CDR1 MNHEY, CDR2 SVGAGI. The CDR3 length is 14 residues. As DNA, the CDR3 is TGTGCCAGCGGGAGGACAGGGACTAATGAAAAACTGTTTTTT. Amino acid sequence: CASGRTGTNEKLFF.

This chain joins TRBV15 and TRBJ2-3; the match to TRBD2 covers 8 bases. This CDR3 is built from 13 residues. Germline V lookup: CDR1 LNHNV, CDR2 YYDKDF (reference sequence). The J segment lost 8 bases and the V segment lost 3 bases, leaving 4 bases of the junction unmatched. The CDR3 DNA follows: TGTGCCACCAGCAGTACAAGCGGGGGTACGCAGTATTTT. Translating it yields CATSSTSGGTQYF.